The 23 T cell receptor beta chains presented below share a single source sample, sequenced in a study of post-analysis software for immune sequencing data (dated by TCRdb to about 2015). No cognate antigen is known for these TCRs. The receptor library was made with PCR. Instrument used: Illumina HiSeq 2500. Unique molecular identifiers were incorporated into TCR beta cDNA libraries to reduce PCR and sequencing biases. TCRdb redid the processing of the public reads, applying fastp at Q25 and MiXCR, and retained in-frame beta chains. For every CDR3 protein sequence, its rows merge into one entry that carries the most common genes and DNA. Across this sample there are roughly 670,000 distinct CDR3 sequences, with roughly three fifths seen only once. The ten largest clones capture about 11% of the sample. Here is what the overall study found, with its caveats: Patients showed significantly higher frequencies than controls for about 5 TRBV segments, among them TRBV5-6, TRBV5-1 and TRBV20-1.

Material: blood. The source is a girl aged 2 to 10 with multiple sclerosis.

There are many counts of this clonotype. The CDR3 sequence is CASSLGSNQPQHF. CDR3 bases: TGTGCCAGCAGTTTGGGAAGCAATCAGCCCCAGCATTTT. The chain couples TRBV27 to TRBJ1-5; D gene unclear. Trimming took off 3 bases at V and 1 base at J, with 4 bases between the two ends. The CDR3 consists of 13 residues. Germline V gene lookup returns CDR1 MNHEY and CDR2 SMNVEV (reference sequence).

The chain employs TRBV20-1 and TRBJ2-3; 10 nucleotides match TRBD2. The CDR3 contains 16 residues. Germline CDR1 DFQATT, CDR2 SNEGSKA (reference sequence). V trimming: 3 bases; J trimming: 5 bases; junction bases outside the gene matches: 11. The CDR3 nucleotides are TGCAGTGCTAGGATTCCTAGCGGGAGTGTGGGAGATACGCAGTATTTT. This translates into CSARIPSGSVGDTQYF.

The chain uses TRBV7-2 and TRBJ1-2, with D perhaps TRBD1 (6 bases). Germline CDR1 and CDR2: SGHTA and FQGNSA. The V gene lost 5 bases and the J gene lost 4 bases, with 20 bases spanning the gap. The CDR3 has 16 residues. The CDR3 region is CASSPGPPGDPYGYTF. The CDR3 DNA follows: TGTGCCAGCAGCCCAGGCCCGCCAGGGGACCCCTATGGCTACACCTTC.

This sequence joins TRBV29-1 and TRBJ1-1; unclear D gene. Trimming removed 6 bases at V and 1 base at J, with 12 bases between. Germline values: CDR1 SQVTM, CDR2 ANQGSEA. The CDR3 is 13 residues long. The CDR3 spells CSVDLGPNTEAFF. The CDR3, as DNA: TGCAGCGTCGACCTGGGCCCGAACACTGAAGCTTTCTTT. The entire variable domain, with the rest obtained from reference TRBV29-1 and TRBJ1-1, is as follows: SAVISQKPSRDICQRGTSLTIQCQVDSQVTMMFWYRQQPGQSLTLIATANQGSEATYESGFVIDKFPISRPNLTFSTLTVSNMSPEDSSIYLCSVDLGPNTEAFFGQGTRLTVV.

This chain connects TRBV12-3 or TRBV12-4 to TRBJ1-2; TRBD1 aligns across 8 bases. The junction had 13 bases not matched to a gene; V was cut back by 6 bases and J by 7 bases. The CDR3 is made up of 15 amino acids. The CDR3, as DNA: TGTGCCAGCAGAATATCAGGGGGCAGGGGAGCTGGCTACACCTTC. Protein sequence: CASRISGGRGAGYTF.

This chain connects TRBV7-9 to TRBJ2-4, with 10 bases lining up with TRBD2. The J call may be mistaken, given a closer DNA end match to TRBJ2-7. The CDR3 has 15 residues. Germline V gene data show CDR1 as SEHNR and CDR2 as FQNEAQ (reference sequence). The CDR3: CASSSAASGSYEQYF. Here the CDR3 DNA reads TGTGCCAGCAGCTCAGCTGCTAGCGGGAGTTACGAGCAGTACTTC.

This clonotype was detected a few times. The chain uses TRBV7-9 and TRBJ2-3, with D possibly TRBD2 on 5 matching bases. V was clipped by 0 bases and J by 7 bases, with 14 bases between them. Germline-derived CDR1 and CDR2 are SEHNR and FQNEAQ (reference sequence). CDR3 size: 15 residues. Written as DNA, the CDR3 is TGTGCCAGCAGCTTAGCGTCCGGGATGGAAAATACGCAGTATTTT. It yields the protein CASSLASGMENTQYF.

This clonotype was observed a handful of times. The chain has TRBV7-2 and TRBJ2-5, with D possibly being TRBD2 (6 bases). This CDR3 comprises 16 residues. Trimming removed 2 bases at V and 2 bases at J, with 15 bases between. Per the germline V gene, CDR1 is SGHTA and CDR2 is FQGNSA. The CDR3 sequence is CASSLLPPGGQETQYF. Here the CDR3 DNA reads TGTGCCAGCAGCTTACTTCCACCCGGGGGTCAAGAGACCCAGTACTTC.

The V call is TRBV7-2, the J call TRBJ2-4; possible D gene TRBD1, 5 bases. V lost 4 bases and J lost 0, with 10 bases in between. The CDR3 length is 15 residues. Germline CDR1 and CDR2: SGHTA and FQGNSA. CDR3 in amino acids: CASSYSRVAKNIQYF. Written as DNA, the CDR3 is TGTGCCAGCAGCTATTCCAGGGTAGCCAAAAACATTCAGTACTTC.

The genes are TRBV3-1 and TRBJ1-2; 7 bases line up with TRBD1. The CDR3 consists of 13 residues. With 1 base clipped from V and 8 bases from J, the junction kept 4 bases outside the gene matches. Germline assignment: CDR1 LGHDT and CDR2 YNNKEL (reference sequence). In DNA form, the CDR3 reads TGTGCCAGCAGCCAAGGGGGGACAGCAGGCTACACCTTC. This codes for CASSQGGTAGYTF.

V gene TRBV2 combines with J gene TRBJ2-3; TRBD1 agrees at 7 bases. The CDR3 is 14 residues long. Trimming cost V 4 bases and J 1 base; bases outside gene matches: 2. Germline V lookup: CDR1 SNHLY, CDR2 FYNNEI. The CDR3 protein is CASSGQGGTDTQYF. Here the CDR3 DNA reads TGTGCCAGCAGTGGACAGGGAGGCACAGATACGCAGTATTTT.

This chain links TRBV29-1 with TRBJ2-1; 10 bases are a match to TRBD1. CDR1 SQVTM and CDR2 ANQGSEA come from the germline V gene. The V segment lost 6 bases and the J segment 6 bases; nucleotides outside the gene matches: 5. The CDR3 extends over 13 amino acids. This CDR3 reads CSVRDRGTNEQFF. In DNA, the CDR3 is TGCAGCGTGCGGGACAGGGGTACCAATGAGCAGTTCTTC.

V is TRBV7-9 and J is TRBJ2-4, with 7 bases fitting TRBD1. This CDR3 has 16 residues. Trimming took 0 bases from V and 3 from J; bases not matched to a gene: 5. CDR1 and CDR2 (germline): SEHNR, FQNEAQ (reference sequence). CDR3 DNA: TGTGCCAGCAGCTTAGCCCCCGGGACAGACAAAAACATTCAGTACTTC. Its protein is CASSLAPGTDKNIQYF.

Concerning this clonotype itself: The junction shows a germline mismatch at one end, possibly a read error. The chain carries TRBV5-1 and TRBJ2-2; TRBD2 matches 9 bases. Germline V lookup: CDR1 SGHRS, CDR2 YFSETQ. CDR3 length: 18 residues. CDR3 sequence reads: CASSLEASGISGTGEPFF. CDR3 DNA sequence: TGCGCCAGCAGCTTGGAGGCTAGCGGGATTTCTGGGACCGGGGAGCCGTTTTTT.

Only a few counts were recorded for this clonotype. This CDR3 reads CAREGHEQFF. CDR3 nucleotides: TGTGCTCGGGAGGGGCATGAGCAGTTCTTC. The rearrangement uses TRBV7-3 and TRBJ2-1; 8 bases fit TRBD2. This CDR3 spans 10 amino acids. Germline loops: CDR1 SGHTA, CDR2 FQGTGA.

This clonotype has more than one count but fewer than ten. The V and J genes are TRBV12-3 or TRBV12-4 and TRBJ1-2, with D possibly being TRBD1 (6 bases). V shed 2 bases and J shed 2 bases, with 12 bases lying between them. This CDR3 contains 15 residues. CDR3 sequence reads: CASSLWTATNYGYTF. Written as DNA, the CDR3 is TGTGCCAGCAGTTTATGGACAGCCACCAACTATGGCTACACCTTC.

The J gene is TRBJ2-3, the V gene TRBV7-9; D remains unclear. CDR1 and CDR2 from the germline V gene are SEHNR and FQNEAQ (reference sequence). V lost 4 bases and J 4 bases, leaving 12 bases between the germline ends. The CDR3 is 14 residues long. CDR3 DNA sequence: TGTGCCAGCAGCTCTGGCAGGTCCGCAGATACGCAGTATTTT. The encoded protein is CASSSGRSADTQYF.

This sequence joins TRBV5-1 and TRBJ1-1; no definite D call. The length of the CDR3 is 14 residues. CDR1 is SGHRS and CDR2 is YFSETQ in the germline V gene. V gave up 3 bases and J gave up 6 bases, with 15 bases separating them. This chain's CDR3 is CASSSMGINAEAFF. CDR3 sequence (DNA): TGCGCCAGCAGCTCGATGGGAATTAACGCTGAAGCTTTCTTT. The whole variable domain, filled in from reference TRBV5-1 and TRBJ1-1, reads KAGVTQTPRYLIKTRGQQVTLSCSPISGHRSVSWYQQTPGQGLQFLFEYFSETQRNKGNFPGRFSGRQFSNSRSEMNVSTLELGDSALYLCASSSMGINAEAFFGQGTRLTVV.

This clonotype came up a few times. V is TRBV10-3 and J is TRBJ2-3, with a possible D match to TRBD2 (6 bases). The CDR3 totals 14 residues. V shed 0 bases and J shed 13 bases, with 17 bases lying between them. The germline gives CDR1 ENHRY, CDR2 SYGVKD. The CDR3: CAISESGSAGIKYF. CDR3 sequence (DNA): TGTGCCATCAGTGAGTCCGGGTCCGCGGGGATTAAGTATTTT.

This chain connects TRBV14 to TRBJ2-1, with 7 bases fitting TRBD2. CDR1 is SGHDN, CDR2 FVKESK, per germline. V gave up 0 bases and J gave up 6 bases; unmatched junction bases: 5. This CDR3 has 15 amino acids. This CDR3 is CASSQDGWEGNEQFF. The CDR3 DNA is TGTGCCAGCAGCCAAGACGGCTGGGAGGGCAATGAGCAGTTCTTC.

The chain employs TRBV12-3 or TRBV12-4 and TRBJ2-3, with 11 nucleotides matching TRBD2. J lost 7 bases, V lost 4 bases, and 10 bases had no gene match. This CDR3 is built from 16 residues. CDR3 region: CASSSLGVAGGNTQYF. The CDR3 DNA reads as TGTGCCAGCAGTTCCCTTGGGGTAGCGGGGGGGAATACGCAGTATTTT.

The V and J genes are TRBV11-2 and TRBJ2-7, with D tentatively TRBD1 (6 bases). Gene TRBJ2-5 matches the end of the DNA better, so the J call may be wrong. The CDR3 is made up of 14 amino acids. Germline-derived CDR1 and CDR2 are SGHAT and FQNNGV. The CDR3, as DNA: TGTGCCAGCAGCCAGGGACACCCTCAAGAGACCCAGTACTTC. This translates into CASSQGHPQETQYF.

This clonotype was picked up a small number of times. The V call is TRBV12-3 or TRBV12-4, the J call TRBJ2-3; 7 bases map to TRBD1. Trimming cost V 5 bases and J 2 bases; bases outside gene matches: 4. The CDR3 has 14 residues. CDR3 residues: CASSPGQLTDTQYF. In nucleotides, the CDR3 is TGTGCCAGCAGTCCGGGACAGCTCACAGATACGCAGTATTTT.